Shown below are 8 T cell receptor beta chains from a single sample sequenced in a study of blood T cells in healthy people across ages. It was with a sample-barcoded 5' primer and a J-beta primer mix that a second PCR of roughly 7 to 12 cycles was run. TCRdb re-derived calls from the 5' RACE reads in MiXCR, one entry per CDR3 protein. Of 650,000 to 1,000,000 distinct CDR3 sequences detected, roughly 34% appear once; the ten largest clones hold around 13%. The sequenced sample was blood. These receptors originate from a man between 18 and 35 years old in good health.

This clonotype turned up a few times. The rearrangement joins TRBV28 to TRBJ2-2, with D possibly matching TRBD2 (5 bases). Trimming cost V 6 bases and J 7 bases, with 12 bases left between them. CDR1 MDHEN and CDR2 SYDVKM come from the germline V gene. This CDR3 has 13 amino acids. CDR3 amino acids: CASRGDTGGELFF. For the CDR3, the DNA is TGTGCCAGCAGGGGAGACACCGGCGGGGAGCTGTTTTTT.

V is TRBV20-1 and J is TRBJ1-5, with D uncertain. CDR3 length: 14 residues. The germline gives CDR1 DFQATT, CDR2 SNEGSKA (reference sequence). V dropped 6 bases and J dropped 4 bases, with 16 bases sitting between them. The CDR3 DNA follows: TGCAGTGCACACAAGTTGCTGAGTAATCAGCCCCAGCATTTT. It codes for CSAHKLLSNQPQHF.

This clonotype was seen a handful of times. The chain has TRBV4-2 and TRBJ2-5; TRBD2 might be the D (5 bases). The CDR3 is 15 amino acids. Germline V gene lookup returns CDR1 LGHNA and CDR2 YNFKEQ. Deletions cut 0 bases from V and 4 bases from J, with 12 bases between. DNA for the CDR3: TGTGCCAGCAGCCAAGAATTCAATCGGGGAGAGACCCAGTACTTC. Protein: CASSQEFNRGETQYF.

Regarding this clonotype: A much larger clone differs from this one at a single base, so this may be a read error. The CDR3 DNA reads as TGCAGTGCTAGCGAGGGCGTCCCACCTTACAATGAGCAGTACTTC. This gives the protein CSASEGVPPYNEQYF. The genes are TRBV20-1 and TRBJ2-1; TRBD2 might be the D (5 bases). The assigned J gene may be wrong: the sequence end matches TRBJ2-7 better. Germline V lookup: CDR1 DFQATT, CDR2 SNEGSKA (reference sequence). The CDR3 has 15 amino acids.

The rearrangement joins TRBV28 to TRBJ1-5, with 7 bases aligning to TRBD1. V shed 5 bases and J 4 bases; nucleotides not matched to a gene: 5. The CDR3 covers 14 residues. Germline CDR1 and CDR2: MDHEN and SYDVKM. CDR3 in amino acids: CASSGDRANQPQHF. In DNA, the CDR3 is TGTGCCAGCAGTGGAGACAGGGCTAATCAGCCCCAGCATTTT.

The chain recombines TRBV21-1 with TRBJ2-5; the table's D call, TRBD1, has no DNA check behind it. TRBV21-1 is a recognized pseudogene. The CDR3 loop spans 15 amino acids. This chain's CDR3 is CASTTVIGGHNEQYF. CDR3 bases: TGTGCCAGCACCACCGTGATAGGTGGCCACAATGAGCAGTACTTC.

This clonotype showed up just a few times. The chain recombines TRBV5-1 with TRBJ1-2, with TRBD1 matching over 10 bases. V was pared by 4 bases and J by 0 bases, with 6 bases of the junction left unmatched. The CDR3 has 16 residues. Germline V CDR1 and CDR2: SGHRS, YFSETQ. The CDR3 spells CASSLQGQGTNYGYTF. CDR3 in DNA: TGCGCCAGCAGCCTCCAGGGACAGGGGACTAACTATGGCTACACCTTC.

This clonotype was counted only a few times. At one of its ends the junction is not consistent with the germline gene, which may arise from a read error. The CDR3 is CASSLGAGGYIERYF. CDR3 bases: TGTGCCAGCAGTTTAGGGGCAGGGGGGTATATAGAGCGGTACTTC. The J gene is TRBJ2-7, the V gene TRBV12-3 or TRBV12-4, with D possibly TRBD1 on 7 matching bases. This CDR3 has 15 amino acids.